A single sample gave rise to the 4 T cell receptor beta chains below, sequenced in a study of technical replicates of blood from a handful of donors. Some clones are missing from TCRdb's copy, which holds only in-frame ones; the method was immunoSEQ multiplex PCR. The sample holds some 74,000 clones; 95% to 97% are singletons and the top ten take 0.25% to 0.35%. The sample consisted of T cells isolated from PBMCs. These TCRs come from a human donor in good health.

The chain joins TRBV2 to TRBJ2-7, with a possible D match to TRBD2 (5 bases). Germline loops: CDR1 SNHLY, CDR2 FYNNEI. Trimming took 6 bases from V and 4 from J, leaving 16 bases between them. This CDR3 comprises 14 residues. CDR3 sequence (DNA): TGTGCCAGCAGGGTATTACCCGGGGATTACGAGCAGTACTTC. It codes for CASRVLPGDYEQYF.

The chain recombines TRBV6-5 with TRBJ2-7; D not certain. Trimming pared 2 bases from V and 1 base from J, leaving 6 bases between. CDR1 is MNHEY and CDR2 is SVGAGI in the germline V gene. This CDR3 has 13 residues. In DNA, the CDR3 is TGTGCCAGCAGTTACGTTCCATCCTACGAGCAGTACTTC. It encodes CASSYVPSYEQYF.

This clone was counted a single time. The V gene is TRBV29-1, the J gene TRBJ1-1; D gene ambiguous. This CDR3 region has 12 residues. Germline V lookup: CDR1 SQVTM, CDR2 ANQGSEA. V lost 5 bases and J 1 base, leaving 8 bases between the germline ends. CDR3 DNA: TGCAGCGTTTGTGCGGGGAACACTGAAGCTTTCTTT. This translates into CSVCAGNTEAFF.

The chain joins TRBV7-9 to TRBJ1-1, with D possibly matching TRBD1 (5 bases). The V gene's germline CDR1 is SEHNR and CDR2 FQNEAQ (reference sequence). This CDR3 is 15 amino acids long. Trimming removed 5 bases from V and 0 bases from J, with 13 bases in between. CDR3 bases: TGTGCCAGCAGCAAAATCGGACACTTGAACACTGAAGCTTTCTTT. This encodes CASSKIGHLNTEAFF.